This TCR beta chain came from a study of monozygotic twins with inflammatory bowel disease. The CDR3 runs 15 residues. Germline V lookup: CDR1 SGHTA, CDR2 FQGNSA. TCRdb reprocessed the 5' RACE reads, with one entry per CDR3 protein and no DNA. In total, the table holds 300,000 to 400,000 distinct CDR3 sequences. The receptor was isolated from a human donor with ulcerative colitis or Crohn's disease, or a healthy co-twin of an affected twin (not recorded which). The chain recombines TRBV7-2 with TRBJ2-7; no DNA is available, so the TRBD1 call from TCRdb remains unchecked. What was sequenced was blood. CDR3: CASSLWLGTGYEQYF.